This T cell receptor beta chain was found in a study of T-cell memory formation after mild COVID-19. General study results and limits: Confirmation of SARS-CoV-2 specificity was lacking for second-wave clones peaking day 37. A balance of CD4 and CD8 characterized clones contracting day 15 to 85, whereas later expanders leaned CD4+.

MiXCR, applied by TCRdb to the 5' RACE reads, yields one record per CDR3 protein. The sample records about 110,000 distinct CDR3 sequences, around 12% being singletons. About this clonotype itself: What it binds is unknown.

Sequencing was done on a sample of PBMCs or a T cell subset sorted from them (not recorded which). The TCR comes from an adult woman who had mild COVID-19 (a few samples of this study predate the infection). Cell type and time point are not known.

In DNA, the CDR3 is TGTGCCAGCAGCCCGGGGGACTCCTGGCCGCAGTATTTT. Protein: CASSPGDSWPQYF. V usage is TRBV5-6 and J usage is TRBJ2-3, with D possibly TRBD2 on 6 matching bases. Germline CDR1 and CDR2: SGHDT and YYEEEE. This CDR3 has 13 residues. Trimming cost V 4 bases and J 10 bases, with 16 bases left between them. The whole variable domain, filled in from reference TRBV5-6 and TRBJ2-3, reads DAGVTQSPTHLIKTRGQQVTLRCSPKSGHDTVSWYQQALGQGPQFIFQYYEEEERQRGNFPDRFSGHQFPNYSSELNVNALLLGDSALYLCASSPGDSWPQYFGPGTRLTVL.